Each of the 12 T cell receptor beta chains below was sequenced from the same sample in a study of blood T cell repertoires in COVID-19. TCRdb's table, derived via immunoSEQ multiplex PCR, lists solely in-frame clones and lacks some. The sample yields around 160,000 clones, approximately 91% seen once. Sequences were obtained from peripheral blood. The receptor set was obtained from a man aged 18 to 29 with acute or convalescent COVID-19.

This chain uses TRBV5-6 with TRBJ2-7; 7 nucleotides line up with TRBD1. The junction had 4 bases not matched to a gene; V was cut back by 0 bases and J by 4 bases. Per the germline V gene, CDR1 is SGHDT and CDR2 is YYEEEE. CDR3 length: 14 amino acids. DNA of the CDR3: TGTGCCAGCAGCTTGGGCAGGGGGTGGTACGAGCAGTACTTC. It yields the protein CASSLGRGWYEQYF.

CDR3 region: CAWIAEVNYGYTF. CDR3 in DNA: TGTGCCTGGATCGCAGAGGTTAACTATGGCTACACCTTC. This sequence joins TRBV30 and TRBJ1-2; D is unresolved. The CDR3 totals 13 residues. The V and J ends lost 4 bases and 1 base respectively, with 10 bases between them. The germline V gene has CDR1 GTSNPN and CDR2 SVGIG (reference sequence).

The rearrangement joins TRBV5-1 to TRBJ1-3; the D is unclear. This CDR3 region has 15 residues. V lost 2 bases to trimming and J lost 0 bases, with 9 bases between them. CDR1 and CDR2 from the germline V gene are SGHRS and YFSETQ. As DNA, the CDR3 is TGCGCCAGCAGCTTAATGAGTCCCTCTGGAAACACCATATATTTT. It encodes CASSLMSPSGNTIYF.

CDR3 coding DNA: TGTGCCAGTAGATTCGACCGGGACACCGGGGAGCTGTTTTTT. Translated: CASRFDRDTGELFF. The chain has TRBV19 and TRBJ2-2; D is unclear. This CDR3 contains 14 residues. In germline, CDR1 is LNHDA, CDR2 SQIVND (reference sequence). V lost 6 bases, J lost 3 bases, and 11 bases lay in between.

This clone showed up just once. This chain joins TRBV11-3 and TRBJ2-2, with 10 bases aligning to TRBD1. V was clipped by 1 base and J by 8 bases; unmatched bases: 10. The V gene's germline CDR1 is SGHNT and CDR2 YENEEA. CDR3 size: 17 residues. CDR3 bases: TGTGCCAGCAGCTTAGTATTGACAGGGGGCGTTCCGGGGGAGCTGTTTTTT. Amino acid sequence: CASSLVLTGGVPGELFF.

The rearrangement joins TRBV5-1 to TRBJ1-1, with 7 bases lining up with TRBD1. The length of the CDR3 is 14 residues. Germline V lookup: CDR1 SGHRS, CDR2 YFSETQ. Trimming at V came to 4 bases and at J to 0 bases, leaving 3 bases not matched to a gene. The CDR3 DNA reads TGCGCCAGCAGCCATGGGACAGTGAACACTGAAGCTTTCTTT. Amino acid sequence: CASSHGTVNTEAFF.

In DNA, the CDR3 is TGTGCCAGCTCACCACCGAGAGGGGAAGGGGGCCAAGAGACCCAGTACTTC. Its protein is CASSPPRGEGGQETQYF. The chain employs TRBV18 and TRBJ2-5; a possible D gene is TRBD1 (6 bases). The CDR3 is 17 residues long. The ends were cut back, 0 bases at V and 1 base at J, with 15 bases in the middle. Germline V lookup: CDR1 KGHSH, CDR2 LQKENI.

The chain carries TRBV18 and TRBJ2-1, with TRBD1 matching 10 bases. Germline trimming cut 3 bases from V and 7 bases from J; bases unmatched to any gene: 6. The germline V gene encodes CDR1 KGHSH and CDR2 LQKENI. The CDR3 sequence is 15 residues long. DNA for the CDR3: TGTGCCAGCTCACCCTTCGGACAGGGGGTGAATGAGCAGTTCTTC. It yields the protein CASSPFGQGVNEQFF.

The V and J genes are TRBV6-1 and TRBJ1-2; D not resolved. V lost 1 base, J lost 7 bases, and 13 bases lay in between. The CDR3 contains 14 residues. Germline CDR1 and CDR2: MNHNS and SASEGT. CDR3 in amino acids: CASSEVGGFLGYTF. CDR3 sequence (DNA): TGTGCCAGCAGTGAAGTTGGAGGGTTTCTTGGCTACACCTTC.

The chain uses TRBV7-9 and TRBJ2-7; 7 nucleotides match TRBD1. Germline CDR1 is SEHNR and CDR2 is FQNEAQ (reference sequence). The CDR3 covers 14 residues. V lost 1 base and J lost 7; bases outside the gene matches: 7. The CDR3 is CASSLDRGSSEQYF. DNA of the CDR3: TGTGCCAGCAGCTTAGACAGGGGCAGTTCGGAGCAGTACTTC. Supplemented by reference TRBV7-9 and TRBJ2-7, the full variable domain reads DTGVSQNPRHKITKRGQNVTFRCDPISEHNRLYWYRQTLGQGPEFLTYFQNEAQLEKSRLLSDRFSAERPKGSFSTLEIQRTEQGDSAMYLCASSLDRGSSEQYFGPGTRLTVT.

This chain joins TRBV10-1 and TRBJ2-2; the match to TRBD1 covers 7 bases. The CDR3 extends over 15 amino acids. V was clipped by 5 bases and J by 3 bases; unmatched bases: 6. Germline loops: CDR1 WNHNN, CDR2 SYGVQD (reference sequence). CDR3 loop: CASSLTGWDTGELFF. The CDR3 DNA reads as TGCGCCAGCAGTTTGACAGGGTGGGACACCGGGGAGCTGTTTTTT.

The chain uses TRBV18 and TRBJ1-1; D gene uncertain. Germline V gene data show CDR1 as KGHSH and CDR2 as LQKENI. With 0 bases removed from V and 6 bases from J, the gap between germline ends came to 11 bases. There are 14 residues in the CDR3. CDR3 protein: CASSPPGRAAEAFF. CDR3 DNA: TGTGCCAGCTCACCACCGGGGAGGGCCGCTGAAGCTTTCTTT.